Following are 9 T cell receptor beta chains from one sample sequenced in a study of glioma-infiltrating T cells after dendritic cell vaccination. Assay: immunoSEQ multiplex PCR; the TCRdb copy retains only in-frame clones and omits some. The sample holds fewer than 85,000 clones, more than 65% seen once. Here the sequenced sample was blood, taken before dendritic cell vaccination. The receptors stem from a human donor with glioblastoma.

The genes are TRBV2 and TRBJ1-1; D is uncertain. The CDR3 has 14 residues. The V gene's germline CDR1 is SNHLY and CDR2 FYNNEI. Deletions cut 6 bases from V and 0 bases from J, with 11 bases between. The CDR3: CASRYGVMNTEAFF. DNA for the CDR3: TGTGCCAGCAGGTACGGGGTTATGAACACTGAAGCTTTCTTT.

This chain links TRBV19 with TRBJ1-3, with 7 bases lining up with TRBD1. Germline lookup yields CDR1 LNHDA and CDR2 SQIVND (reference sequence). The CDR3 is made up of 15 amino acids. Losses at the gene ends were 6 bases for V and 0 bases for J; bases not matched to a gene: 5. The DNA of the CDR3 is TGTGCCAGTAGCGCAGGGGACAGCTCTGGAAACACCATATATTTT. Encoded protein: CASSAGDSSGNTIYF.

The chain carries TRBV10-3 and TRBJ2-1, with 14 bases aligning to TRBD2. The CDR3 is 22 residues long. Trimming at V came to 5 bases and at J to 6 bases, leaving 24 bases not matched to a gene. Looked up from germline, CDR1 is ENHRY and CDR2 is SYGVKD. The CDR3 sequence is CAISSITTPGLAGAGGFNEQFF. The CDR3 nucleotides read TGTGCCATCAGTTCTATCACCACGCCGGGACTAGCGGGAGCGGGTGGGTTCAATGAGCAGTTCTTC.

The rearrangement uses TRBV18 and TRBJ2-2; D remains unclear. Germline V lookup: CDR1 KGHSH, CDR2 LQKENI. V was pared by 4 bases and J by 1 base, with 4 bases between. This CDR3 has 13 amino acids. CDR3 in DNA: TGTGCCAGCTCACGTAAGAACACCGGGGAGCTGTTTTTT. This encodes CASSRKNTGELFF. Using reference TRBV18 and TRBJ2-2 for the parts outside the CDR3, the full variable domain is NAGVMQNPRHLVRRRGQEARLRCSPMKGHSHVYWYRQLPEEGLKFMVYLQKENIIDESGMPKERFSAEFPKEGPSILRIQQVVRGDSAAYFCASSRKNTGELFFGEGSRLTVL.

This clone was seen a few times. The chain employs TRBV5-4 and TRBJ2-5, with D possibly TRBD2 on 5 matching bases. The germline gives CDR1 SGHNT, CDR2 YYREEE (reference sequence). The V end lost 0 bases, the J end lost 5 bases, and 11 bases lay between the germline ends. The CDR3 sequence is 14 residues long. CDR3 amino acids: CASSLARRGETQYF. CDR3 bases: TGTGCCAGCAGCTTGGCCCGTAGAGGGGAGACCCAGTACTTC. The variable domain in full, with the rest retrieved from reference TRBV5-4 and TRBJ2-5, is ETGVTQSPTHLIKTRGQQVTLRCSSQSGHNTVSWYQQALGQGPQFIFQYYREEENGRGNFPPRFSGLQFPNYSSELNVNALELDDSALYLCASSLARRGETQYFGPGTRLLVL.

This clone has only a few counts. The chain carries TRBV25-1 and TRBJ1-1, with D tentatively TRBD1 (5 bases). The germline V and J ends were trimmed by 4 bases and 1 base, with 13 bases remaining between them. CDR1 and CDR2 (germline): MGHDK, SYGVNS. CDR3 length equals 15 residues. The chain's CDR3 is CASSVSGLRNTEAFF. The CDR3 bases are TGTGCCAGCAGTGTGTCAGGGCTGAGGAACACTGAAGCTTTCTTT.

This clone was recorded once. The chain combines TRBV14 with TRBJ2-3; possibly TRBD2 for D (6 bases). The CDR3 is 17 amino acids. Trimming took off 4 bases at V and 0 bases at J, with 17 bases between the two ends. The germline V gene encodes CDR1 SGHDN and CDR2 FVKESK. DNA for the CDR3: TGTGCCAGCAGCCTCTGGGCGGCGGGGACTAGCACAGATACGCAGTATTTT. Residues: CASSLWAAGTSTDTQYF.

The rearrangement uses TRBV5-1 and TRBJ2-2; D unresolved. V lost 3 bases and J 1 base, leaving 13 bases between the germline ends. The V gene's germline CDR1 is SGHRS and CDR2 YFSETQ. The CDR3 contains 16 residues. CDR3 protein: CASSSHKHQNTGELFF. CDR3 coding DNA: TGCGCCAGCAGCTCCCACAAACACCAGAACACCGGGGAGCTGTTTTTT.

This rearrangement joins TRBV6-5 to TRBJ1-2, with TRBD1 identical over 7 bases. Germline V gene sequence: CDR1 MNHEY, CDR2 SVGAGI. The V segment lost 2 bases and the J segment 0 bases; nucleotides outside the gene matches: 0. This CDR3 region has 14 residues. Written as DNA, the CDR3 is TGTGCCAGCAGTTACGACAGGGCTAACTATGGCTACACCTTC. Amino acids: CASSYDRANYGYTF.